Shown below are 25 T cell receptor beta chains from a single sample sequenced in a study of cytomegalovirus exposure and HLA in healthy donors. 13 Jbeta primers and 60 Vbeta primers were used for the PCR. The assay was immunoSEQ multiplex PCR, and TCRdb's table has in-frame clones only and misses some. The table includes around 140,000 clones, less than 80% detected once. Sequencing input: PBMCs. All receptors derive from a female donor in good health and CMV-seropositive.

V is TRBV28 and J is TRBJ2-7, with TRBD1 matching over 10 bases. Per germline, CDR1 MDHEN and CDR2 SYDVKM. The CDR3 is made up of 16 amino acids. The ends lost 5 bases at V and 4 bases at J; junction bases unmatched: 11. CDR3 DNA: TGTGCCAGCAGTCCTGCCTTGGGACAGGGGTGGTACGAGCAGTACTTC. Its protein is CASSPALGQGWYEQYF.

Written as DNA, the CDR3 is TGTGCCAGCACTCGGACAGCTTCAAACACTGAAGCTTTCTTT. It codes for CASTRTASNTEAFF. The chain combines TRBV27 with TRBJ1-1; D is perhaps TRBD1 (6 bases). CDR1 MNHEY and CDR2 SMNVEV come from the germline V gene (reference sequence). The CDR3 contains 14 residues. The V and J ends lost 7 bases and 2 bases respectively, with 14 bases between them.

The chain employs TRBV9 and TRBJ1-1; 8 bases agree with TRBD1. Germline trimming cut 0 bases from V and 8 bases from J; bases unmatched to any gene: 3. The germline gives CDR1 SGDLS, CDR2 YYNGEE. The CDR3 loop spans 13 amino acids. CDR3: CASSVVGTGEAFF. Here the CDR3 DNA reads TGTGCCAGCAGCGTAGTCGGGACAGGAGAAGCTTTCTTT.

This chain links TRBV27 with TRBJ1-6; 7 nucleotides agree with TRBD1. This CDR3 spans 16 amino acids. The V gene end was trimmed by 6 bases and the J gene end by 9 bases; junction bases not matched to a gene: 14. Germline loops: CDR1 MNHEY, CDR2 SMNVEV (reference sequence). This chain's CDR3 is CASRRDSPLGGSPLHF. As DNA, the CDR3 is TGTGCCAGCAGGCGGGACAGTCCTTTGGGTGGTTCACCCCTCCACTTT.

This clone showed up just once. V and J are TRBV10-1 and TRBJ2-7; 7 bases are a match to TRBD2. CDR3 length: 13 amino acids. Germline V CDR1 and CDR2: WNHNN, SYGVQD (reference sequence). Trimming at V came to 4 bases and at J to 3 bases, leaving 3 bases not matched to a gene. The CDR3 coding sequence is TGCGCCAGCAGTGTCGGCGGGAGCTACGAGCAGTACTTC. It is translated as CASSVGGSYEQYF.

The chain combines TRBV7-2 with TRBJ2-5; TRBD2 might be the D (6 bases). Trimming left V 2 bases short and J 5 bases short, with 27 bases between. Germline V gene lookup returns CDR1 SGHTA and CDR2 FQGNSA. This CDR3 comprises 19 residues. CDR3 protein: CASSLIPREKEVTKETQYF. The CDR3 DNA reads as TGTGCCAGCAGCTTAATTCCGCGGGAAAAAGAGGTTACAAAGGAGACCCAGTACTTC.

With respect to this clone: The same CDR3 is also encoded by other DNA sequences in this sample. V gene TRBV28 combines with J gene TRBJ1-2; D might be TRBD1 (6 bases). This CDR3 has 13 amino acids. The germline V gene has CDR1 MDHEN and CDR2 SYDVKM. Trimming took 3 bases from V and 8 from J, leaving 13 bases between them. CDR3 sequence reads: CASSFGGVRGYTF. In DNA, the CDR3 is TGTGCCAGCAGTTTTGGGGGCGTACGGGGCTACACCTTC.

The rearrangement links TRBV5-1 to TRBJ1-1, with 7 bases aligning to TRBD1. This CDR3 has 15 residues. V shed 4 bases, J shed 1 base, and the junction held 7 bases outside the gene matches. The germline CDR1 and CDR2 sequences are SGHRS and YFSETQ. This chain's CDR3 is CASSTSGQTNTEAFF. Here the CDR3 DNA reads TGCGCCAGCAGCACCTCGGGACAGACGAACACTGAAGCTTTCTTT. Looking up the rest from reference TRBV5-1 and TRBJ1-1 gives the full variable domain: KAGVTQTPRYLIKTRGQQVTLSCSPISGHRSVSWYQQTPGQGLQFLFEYFSETQRNKGNFPGRFSGRQFSNSRSEMNVSTLELGDSALYLCASSTSGQTNTEAFFGQGTRLTVV.

J is TRBJ1-4 and V is TRBV15, with D unclear. Trimming shortened V by 0 bases and J by 4 bases, and 18 bases separated the two germline ends. This CDR3 has 18 amino acids. Germline values: CDR1 LNHNV, CDR2 YYDKDF (reference sequence). The CDR3 nucleotides are TGTGCCACCAGCAGAGAATCCGCCGTTAGCAGCTATAATGAAAAACTGTTTTTT. Encoded protein: CATSRESAVSSYNEKLFF.

This sequence joins TRBV6-5 and TRBJ1-2; 9 positions agree with TRBD1. J gave up 7 bases and V 6 bases, and 3 bases lay outside the gene matches. This CDR3 is 12 amino acids long. Germline values: CDR1 MNHEY, CDR2 SVGAGI. The CDR3 loop is CASRRTGAGYTF. The CDR3 bases are TGTGCCAGCAGGAGGACAGGGGCTGGCTACACCTTC.

The V call is TRBV19, the J call TRBJ2-3; the match to TRBD2 covers 8 bases. Germline trimming cut 6 bases from V and 6 bases from J; bases unmatched to any gene: 14. Germline CDR1 is LNHDA and CDR2 is SQIVND (reference sequence). The CDR3 is 16 residues long. CDR3 coding DNA: TGTGCCAGTAGCAAGAATAGCGGGGTGTACTGGGATACGCAGTATTTT. It codes for CASSKNSGVYWDTQYF.

This chain joins TRBV30 and TRBJ1-3; 7 bases map to TRBD1. Per the germline V gene, CDR1 is GTSNPN and CDR2 is SVGIG (reference sequence). The trim removed 8 bases at V and 2 bases at J, leaving 6 bases unmatched. There are 13 residues in the CDR3. The CDR3 here is CALRTGAGNTIYF. CDR3 sequence (DNA): TGTGCCCTCCGCACAGGGGCTGGAAACACCATATATTTT.

This clone was detected only once. The rearrangement joins TRBV5-1 to TRBJ2-5; 7 nucleotides match TRBD1. The CDR3 is 15 residues long. Germline CDR1 is SGHRS and CDR2 is YFSETQ. Trimming at V came to 3 bases and at J to 4 bases, leaving 9 bases not matched to a gene. The CDR3 spells CASSSDRRYPETQYF. The CDR3, as DNA: TGCGCCAGCAGCTCGGACAGGCGTTACCCAGAGACCCAGTACTTC. The full variable domain, in which reference TRBV5-1 and TRBJ2-5 provide the parts outside the CDR3, is KAGVTQTPRYLIKTRGQQVTLSCSPISGHRSVSWYQQTPGQGLQFLFEYFSETQRNKGNFPGRFSGRQFSNSRSEMNVSTLELGDSALYLCASSSDRRYPETQYFGPGTRLLVL.

The rearrangement joins TRBV11-3 to TRBJ2-1; TRBD1 agrees at 9 bases. CDR3 length equals 13 residues. V lost 8 bases, J lost 5 bases, and 4 bases stayed unmatched. Germline V gives CDR1 SGHNT, CDR2 YENEEA. The CDR3 nucleotides are TGTGCCAGCTCCAGGACAGGGGACAATGAGCAGTTCTTC. Translation: CASSRTGDNEQFF.

V is TRBV7-2 and J is TRBJ2-5, with D possibly TRBD1 on 6 matching bases. The CDR3 has 16 residues. The germline CDR1 and CDR2 sequences are SGHTA and FQGNSA. Trimming pared 0 bases from V and 5 bases from J, leaving 16 bases between. CDR3 amino acids: CASSLAPTGAGETQYF. The CDR3 DNA sequence: TGTGCCAGCAGCTTAGCTCCGACAGGCGCAGGGGAGACCCAGTACTTC.

The rearrangement uses TRBV7-3 and TRBJ2-1; weak D call: TRBD1 (5 bases). The CDR3 has 16 amino acids. V shed 5 bases and J shed 1 base, with 15 bases lying between them. The germline V gene has CDR1 SGHTA and CDR2 FQGTGA. This CDR3 is CASSPRQLQSYNEQFF. The DNA for the CDR3 is TGTGCCAGCAGCCCCCGACAGCTACAATCCTACAATGAGCAGTTCTTC.

The chain couples TRBV6-5 to TRBJ2-3; 9 positions agree with TRBD1. The trim removed 0 bases at V and 4 bases at J, leaving 2 bases unmatched. The CDR3 extends over 15 amino acids. Germline V gene data show CDR1 as MNHEY and CDR2 as SVGAGI. The CDR3 nucleotides read TGTGCCAGCAGTTACTCTGGGACAGGGTCAGATACGCAGTATTTT. Amino acid sequence: CASSYSGTGSDTQYF.

This clone was found once. The chain couples TRBV10-3 to TRBJ2-1; D unclear. The CDR3 is made up of 13 amino acids. Looked up from germline, CDR1 is ENHRY and CDR2 is SYGVKD. The V gene lost 4 bases and the J gene lost 8 bases, with 12 bases spanning the gap. CDR3 DNA sequence: TGTGCCATCAGTGCAGGTATGCATCATGAGCAGTTCTTC. Its protein product is CAISAGMHHEQFF.

This clone appeared a few times. The chain recombines TRBV6-5 with TRBJ1-5; no definite D call. The CDR3 has 13 amino acids. Germline CDR1 MNHEY, CDR2 SVGAGI. V shed 0 bases and J shed 6 bases, with 6 bases lying between them. The CDR3 spells CASSYSGLQPQHF. CDR3 coding DNA: TGTGCCAGCAGTTACTCGGGCCTTCAGCCCCAGCATTTT.

This sequence joins TRBV9 and TRBJ2-7; 9 bases are shared with TRBD1. With V trimmed by 0 bases and J by 3 bases, 4 bases remained unmatched. The germline gives CDR1 SGDLS, CDR2 YYNGEE. This CDR3 has 15 residues. The CDR3 nucleotides are TGTGCCAGCAGCGTAGGGGGACAGGGCTACTACGAGCAGTACTTC. It translates to CASSVGGQGYYEQYF.

In this sample, this clone turned up a few times. V is TRBV19 and J is TRBJ1-1, with 7 bases that match TRBD1. The V segment lost 8 bases and the J segment 0 bases; nucleotides outside the gene matches: 6. The germline CDR1 and CDR2 sequences are LNHDA and SQIVND (reference sequence). The CDR3 covers 14 residues. CDR3 loop: CASSSDRMNTEAFF. The CDR3 DNA follows: TGTGCCAGTTCCTCGGACAGGATGAACACTGAAGCTTTCTTT.

The CDR3 bases are TGTGCCAGTAGTATGGCAGGGAGGACCTACGAGCAGTACTTC. Its protein product is CASSMAGRTYEQYF. The chain employs TRBV19 and TRBJ2-7, with D perhaps matching TRBD2 (6 bases). The germline gives CDR1 LNHDA, CDR2 SQIVND (reference sequence). The CDR3 length is 14 residues. The V and J ends lost 3 bases and 2 bases respectively, with 11 bases between them.

This clone showed up just once. This chain uses TRBV28 with TRBJ2-2; 9 positions match TRBD2. The CDR3 has 17 amino acids. The germline CDR1 and CDR2 sequences are MDHEN and SYDVKM. V was clipped by 4 bases and J by 6 bases; unmatched bases: 12. DNA of the CDR3: TGTGCCAGCAGTTCAGAGAGGACTAGCGTCTCCCCCGGGGAGCTGTTTTTT. Translation: CASSSERTSVSPGELFF.

The V gene is TRBV6-5, the J gene TRBJ2-7, with D possibly TRBD1 on 6 matching bases. Germline CDR1 is MNHEY and CDR2 is SVGAGI. There are 14 residues in the CDR3. V lost 8 bases and J 3 bases, leaving 17 bases between the germline ends. The CDR3 DNA reads as TGTGCCAGCGGCGTAGTAGGACAGAACTACGAGCAGTACTTC. This codes for CASGVVGQNYEQYF.

The chain employs TRBV6-1 and TRBJ2-7; D is ambiguous. Trimming stripped 6 bases from V and 0 bases from J, with 12 bases between. This CDR3 contains 14 residues. Germline V CDR1 and CDR2: MNHNS, SASEGT. The chain's CDR3 is CASRAEFSSYEQYF. In DNA form, the CDR3 reads TGTGCCAGCAGGGCGGAATTTAGCTCCTACGAGCAGTACTTC.